This TCR beta chain originates from a study of blood T cell repertoires in COVID-19. The CDR3 is 15 residues long. V shed 0 bases, J shed 7 bases, and the junction held 5 bases outside the gene matches. Germline loops: CDR1 SGHVS, CDR2 FQNEAQ. Sequencing used immunoSEQ multiplex PCR; TCRdb keeps in-frame clones, though not all of them. This table has some 130,000 clones, less than 80% appearing once. The specimen was peripheral blood. This chain links TRBV7-8 with TRBJ1-4; 7 bases are shared with TRBD1. The receptor was isolated from a man aged 55-75 years with acute or convalescent COVID-19. CDR3 sequence (DNA): TGTGCCAGCAGCTTAGCGCAGGGGGTTGGTGAAAAACTGTTTTTT. It specifies CASSLAQGVGEKLFF.